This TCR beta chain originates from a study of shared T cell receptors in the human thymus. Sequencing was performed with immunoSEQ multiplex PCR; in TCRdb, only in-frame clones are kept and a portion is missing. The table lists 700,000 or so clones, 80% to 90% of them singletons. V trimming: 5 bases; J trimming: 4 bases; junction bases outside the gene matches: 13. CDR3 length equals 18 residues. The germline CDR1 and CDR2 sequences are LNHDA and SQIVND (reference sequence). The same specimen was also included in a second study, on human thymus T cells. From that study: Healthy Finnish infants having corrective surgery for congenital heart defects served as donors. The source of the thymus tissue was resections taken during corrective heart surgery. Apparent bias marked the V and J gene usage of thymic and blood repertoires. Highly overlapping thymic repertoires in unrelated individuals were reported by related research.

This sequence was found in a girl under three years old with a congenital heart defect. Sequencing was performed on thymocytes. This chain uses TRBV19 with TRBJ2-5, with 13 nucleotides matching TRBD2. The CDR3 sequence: CASSPGLAGAQIPETQYF. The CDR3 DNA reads TGTGCCAGTAGTCCTGGACTAGCGGGGGCCCAAATCCCAGAGACCCAGTACTTC.